This TCR beta chain is from a study of cytomegalovirus exposure and HLA in healthy donors (dated by TCRdb to the late 2010s). Regarding the study in general: An earlier analysis of 587 of the donors reported approximately 300 Gb of sequence data and 117 million unique TCR beta sequences obtained from about 179 million T cells. The study used immunosequencing to profile the T cell repertoires of about 670 subjects and linked those repertoires to cytomegalovirus serostatus. In addition to the first cohort of 666 subjects, a separate validation cohort of approximately 110 different subjects was used. The aim of the study was to test whether cataloging public T cell receptors could identify signatures of past pathogen exposure. Donor age, sex, ethnicity and CMV serostatus were collected together with the repertoire data. Rather than using new phenotypic data, the later analysis identified candidate immune exposures from TCR beta sequences and from how often those sequences occurred across donors. A few DR-DQ haplotypes were treated as single units for association and clustering because of strong linkage in the cohort. To decide whether each TCR beta V gene segment behaved as functional or pseudogenic, an earlier analysis of some 600 of the donors relied on high-throughput TCR beta sequencing. The genetic ancestry cluster associated with self-reported Caucasian donors included about four fifths of the 300 to 400 genotyped donors. Across 300 to 400 genotyped donors of the cohort, an average of 235,054 unique TCR beta nucleotide sequences per donor were sequenced, and 15% to 20% of those sequences were non-productive. In a later genetic analysis, genome-wide SNP genotypes for about 55% of the roughly 700 donors were used, and that subset was treated as a discovery cohort. HLA typing covered class I and class II loci at four-digit resolution. To study patterns of TCR occurrence, a later analysis re-analyzed previously published TCR beta repertoires from 700 or so donors and added high-resolution HLA genotyping. All discovery cohort repertoires had been generated on a single sequencing platform. To predict cytomegalovirus infection status, the study combined high-throughput TCR immunosequencing, statistical association of individual TCRs with disease status, and machine learning. An early release covering 550 to 700 HLA-typed donors comprised about 300 gigabases of sequencing data and approximately 85 million unique TCR sequences. Typing coverage differed by locus: A, B, C, DRB1 and DQB1 were typed in roughly 620-630 donors, DQA1 in around 500, DPA1 in 600 to 610, and DPB1 in about 450.

Receptor amplification or capture employed the immunoSEQ multiplex PCR assay. The multiplex PCR relied on a mix of 60 forward primers for TCR Vbeta segments and 13 reverse primers for TCR Jbeta segments. A multiplex PCR assay on genomic DNA amplified the CDR3 region of rearranged TCR beta genes. Amplified TCR beta libraries were sequenced as 87-base-pair reads on the Illumina HiSeq System. On the study's bioinformatics: In a later analysis, tens of millions of unique TCR beta chains were counted across the 650 to 700 repertoires, and around 10 million of these chains were shared by at least two donors. A nearest-neighbor algorithm error-corrected the raw reads and collapsed the reads into unique sequences, merging closely related sequences to remove PCR and sequencing errors. V, D and J gene segments were assigned by aligning CDR3 sequences to IMGT reference sequences. For a sequence to be retained, a match of at least six nucleotides was required to both a V gene segment and a J gene segment. Rearrangements were classified as productive when the CDR3 lacked stop codons and remained in frame with V and J, and all other rearrangements were classified as non-productive. CDR3 was defined according to IMGT convention as the region running from the second conserved V-encoded cysteine to the conserved J-encoded phenylalanine. In an earlier analysis of 550 to 650 of the donors, sequences lacking an unambiguous match to a single V gene segment were excluded. An earlier analysis of 587 of the donors classified V segments as functional when productive rearrangements were above 56.7% and as segregating when the standard deviation between donors was above 5%. To diagnose cytomegalovirus status from the catalog of TCR beta chain sequences, a statistical classification framework was built. In a later analysis, V and J genes were assigned by comparing TCR nucleotide sequences against IMGT/GENE-DB human TR gene sequences. In a later analysis, CDR3 sequences and most-parsimonious VDJ recombination scenarios were assigned using the TCRdist pipeline. In a later analysis, every TCR beta chain was defined by the combination of its CDR3 amino acid sequence and its V-gene family, and reads without a unique V-gene family were dropped. As a way to deal with suspected cross-contamination and a sequencing artifact, a later analysis dropped 592 nucleotide sequences that were highly shared and had low generation probability. For each public chain, a later analysis derived a clonal expansion index from normalized ranks of inferred template counts within each repertoire. Generation probabilities in a later analysis came from a VDJ recombination model fitted to out-of-frame rearrangements, and those results were checked against IGoR. Hypergeometric tests were used in a later analysis to score TCR-TCR, TCR-HLA and TCR-CMV co-occurrence, with a repertoire-size bias correction applied to the TCR pairs. To estimate false discovery rates, a later analysis permuted the HLA or CMV assignments 20 times. A later analysis grouped co-occurring TCRs with DBSCAN, adding TCRdist sequence similarity when clustering within HLA-allele-positive subsets. Repertoires with fewer than 30,000 or more than 120,000 public chains, plus five repertoires with anomalous nucleotide sharing, were excluded from co-occurrence clustering. Entries here come from immuneACCESS through TCRdb and include only in-frame sequences with V and J called. Some clones fail to appear in such tables; in the studies checked, an unresolved V gene covers under half of the shortfall, and the cause of the remainder is unknown. That table supplies the V and J calls and clone size; D and trimming were determined from the DNA. The sample records 150,000 to 200,000 clones, about 84% of which are singletons. The ten largest clones take up 1.3% of the sample.

Notes on this clone: Its cognate antigen has yet to be identified. No much larger clone is present one base from it, and per-base qualities are unavailable.

The cohort consisted of 600 or so healthy bone marrow donors. Cohort members were all nominally healthy when sampled, although unrecorded immune exposures were likely present. The donor was CMV seropositive and belonged to the group of some 290 seropositive cohort members. Every donor gave a peripheral blood sample, and the peripheral blood mononuclear cells from that sample were used for TCR beta sequencing. The Qiagen DNeasy Blood Extraction Kit was used to extract genomic DNA from the blood cell samples. General study outcomes and caveats: Strong co-occurrence of HLA alleles, especially DR and DQ, made assigning TCR associations to individual alleles difficult. In a later analysis, around 15,000 TCR beta sequences were associated with specific HLA alleles at a false discovery rate of 0.05. According to a later genetic analysis, donors in an Asian-associated ancestry cluster had fewer N-insertions in productive TCRs than the roughly 670-donor mean. The only immune exposure information available for the cohort was CMV serostatus. In a later analysis, HLA-associated TCR beta chains showed more clonal expansion and lower generation probabilities than non-associated chains that were equally common. Most TCR sequences were seen in very few donors, while some public TCRs were found in many individuals. Because the 87-base-pair reads could not distinguish some IMGT-functional V segments, including TRBV6-2 and TRBV6-3, those segments were excluded. A further reported finding was that TCR beta sequences accurately predicted the HLA-A and HLA-B alleles for most subjects in the first cohort. Linkage disequilibrium might explain the correlated functional status among segregating V segments, but an unknown experimental factor could not be ruled out. The cohort was sequenced for TCR beta chains only, and without alpha or paired-chain data the features that could be detected were limited. A cluster of highly shared sequence variants was judged likely to represent a technical artifact of the sequencing pipeline. It was suggested by the authors that the approach could potentially be generalized to other disease states and immunological phenotypes. The study listed 150 to 200 TCR beta chains as associated with cytomegalovirus. Three of the identified cytomegalovirus-associated TCR beta chains were confirmed in vitro to be specific for cytomegalovirus antigens. Because HLA typing was missing for some donors at each locus, association tests included only the typed subset. In an earlier analysis of around 600 of the donors, most TCR beta V segments appeared in productive rearrangements about 87% or about 30% of the time, broadly matching IMGT annotations. According to a later analysis, TCR association rates differed among HLA loci, with DRB1 alleles showing the most associated TCRs and HLA-C alleles showing the fewest. A later genetic analysis associated a missense DCLRE1C variant with V-gene and J-gene trimming of TCR beta chains, and an independent cohort replicated the association. The earlier analysis of some 540 of the donors excluded 15 to 20 rarely observed V segments, including chromosome 9 orphons, because counts were too low. Roughly uniform sequencing depth across donors was assumed in presence/absence analyses, although this assumption may not hold. Several of the top co-occurrence clusters appeared to be linked to parvovirus B19, influenza, CMV and Epstein-Barr virus, according to a later analysis. The classifier was reported to diagnose cytomegalovirus status with high specificity and sensitivity in both the original and validation cohorts. In a later analysis, most CMV-associated TCR beta chains were found to appear HLA-restricted, with HLA associations seemingly driven largely by CMV exposure.

V is reduced by 2 bases and J by 0 bases, leaving a spacing of 11 bases between them. From a lookup of the germline V gene, CDR1 and CDR2 are SGHRS and YFSETQ. There are 15 amino acids in the CDR3, from cysteine to phenylalanine inclusive. The only DNA kept is the CDR3, 45 bases in frame from the first base. The specimen sequenced was PBMCs. The chain is assembled from TRBV5-1 and TRBJ1-1; perhaps TRBD1 is the D gene, with 6 bases matching. This clonotype originated in a man aged 50-59 years in good health and CMV-seropositive. The nucleotide sequence is given as TGCGCCAGCAGCTTCCTCCGGGACATGAACACTGAAGCTTTCTTT. It encodes CASSFLRDMNTEAFF.